The 22 T cell receptor beta chains below were found in one sample sequenced in a study of T cell responses to AZD1222 COVID-19 vaccine. Assay used: immunoSEQ multiplex PCR; TCRdb lists only in-frame clones, some missing. The data show about 130,000 clones, with approximately 92% seen just once and 6% to 7.5% held by the top ten. The sample consisted of peripheral blood, taken 28 days after the second AZD1222 dose. These receptors originate from an adult who received the AZD1222 COVID-19 vaccine.

The rearrangement joins TRBV7-9 to TRBJ1-2, with D hard to call. Trimming stripped 5 bases from V and 5 bases from J, with 12 bases between. The length of the CDR3 is 13 residues. CDR1 is SEHNR, CDR2 FQNEAQ, per germline (reference sequence). CDR3 DNA sequence: TGTGCCAGCAGCCCACCAGAGGAATATGGCTACACCTTC. Its protein product is CASSPPEEYGYTF.

The genes are TRBV18 and TRBJ1-1; 7 nucleotides line up with TRBD1. Trimming removed 4 bases from V and 4 bases from J; junction bases left unmatched: 12. In germline, CDR1 is KGHSH, CDR2 LQKENI. The CDR3 sequence is 16 residues long. CDR3 in DNA: TGTGCCAGCTCACTCGGCGACAGGGCTGTGGGCACTGAAGCTTTCTTT. This translates into CASSLGDRAVGTEAFF.

This clone was counted once. The CDR3 nucleotides read TGTGCCAGCAGCCAATCTTCACACCTCAATGAAAAACTGTTTTTT. This gives the protein CASSQSSHLNEKLFF. The chain recombines TRBV16 with TRBJ1-4; D unresolved. The V end lost 0 bases, the J end lost 5 bases, and 10 bases lay between the germline ends. The CDR3 covers 15 residues. Germline CDR1 reads KGHSY; CDR2 reads FQNENV. Combining the CDR3 with reference TRBV16 and TRBJ1-4 gives the whole variable domain GEEVAQTPKHLVRGEGQKAKLYCAPIKGHSYVFWYQQVLKNEFKFLISFQNENVFDETGMPKERFSAKCLPNSPCSLEIQATKLEDSAVYFCASSQSSHLNEKLFFGSGTQLSVL.

The chain combines TRBV19 with TRBJ1-2, with 10 bases fitting TRBD1. This CDR3 is 16 amino acids long. The J segment lost 4 bases and the V segment lost 4 bases, leaving 9 bases of the junction unmatched. Per germline, CDR1 LNHDA and CDR2 SQIVND (reference sequence). The CDR3 loop is CASSRGTGVLGYGYTF. The DNA for the CDR3 is TGTGCCAGTAGTAGGGGGACAGGGGTTTTGGGCTATGGCTACACCTTC.

Only one count was recorded for this clone. The CDR3 nucleotides are TGTGCCAGCAGCTGGGGGAGGCAATTTGAGCAGTTCTTC. Encoded protein: CASSWGRQFEQFF. The gene calls are TRBV16 and TRBJ2-1; D may be TRBD2 (6 bases). Germline CDR1 reads KGHSY; CDR2 reads FQNENV. The germline V and J ends were trimmed by 5 bases and 9 bases, with 14 bases remaining between them. The length of the CDR3 is 13 residues.

This chain connects TRBV18 to TRBJ1-5, with 8 bases lining up with TRBD1. Germline V gene lookup returns CDR1 KGHSH and CDR2 LQKENI. V was pared by 0 bases and J by 2 bases, with 0 bases of the junction left unmatched. The CDR3 covers 15 residues. CDR3 coding DNA: TGTGCCAGCTCACCACCGACAGGGGGCAATCAGCCCCAGCATTTT. Amino acid sequence: CASSPPTGGNQPQHF.

The rearrangement joins TRBV5-6 to TRBJ1-3; perhaps TRBD1 as D (5 bases). Germline-derived CDR1 and CDR2 are SGHDT and YYEEEE. This CDR3 has 14 amino acids. V was pared by 4 bases and J by 2 bases, with 10 bases between. The CDR3 nucleotides read TGTGCCAGCAGCATAGGCAGGGCTGGAAACACCATATATTTT. As protein: CASSIGRAGNTIYF. Combining the CDR3 with reference TRBV5-6 and TRBJ1-3 gives the whole variable domain DAGVTQSPTHLIKTRGQQVTLRCSPKSGHDTVSWYQQALGQGPQFIFQYYEEEERQRGNFPDRFSGHQFPNYSSELNVNALLLGDSALYLCASSIGRAGNTIYFGEGSWLTVV.

The V call is TRBV27, the J call TRBJ1-1; D gene uncertain. This CDR3 comprises 12 residues. Germline V gene data show CDR1 as MNHEY and CDR2 as SMNVEV (reference sequence). Trimming stripped 6 bases from V and 4 bases from J, with 9 bases between. CDR3 nucleotide sequence: TGTGCCAGCAGGTCAGGAAGCACTGAAGCTTTCTTT. This codes for CASRSGSTEAFF.

V is TRBV9 and J is TRBJ1-1, with 9 bases aligning to TRBD1. The germline V gene encodes CDR1 SGDLS and CDR2 YYNGEE. J lost 0 bases, V lost 0 bases, and 18 bases had no gene match. The CDR3 is 21 residues long. The CDR3 region is CASSVEGTGIRGSFMNTEAFF. The CDR3 DNA follows: TGTGCCAGCAGCGTAGAAGGGACAGGGATAAGAGGGTCCTTCATGAACACTGAAGCTTTCTTT.

The chain has TRBV7-2 and TRBJ2-2; tentative D call: TRBD1 (5 bases). CDR1 is SGHTA, CDR2 FQGNSA, per germline. This CDR3 has 15 residues. Trimming cost V 2 bases and J 4 bases, with 11 bases left between them. The CDR3 is CASSLRQLITGELFF. The CDR3 DNA reads TGTGCCAGCAGCTTAAGACAGCTAATCACCGGGGAGCTGTTTTTT.

The chain combines TRBV6-5 with TRBJ1-2, with 10 bases identical to TRBD1. Germline CDR1 MNHEY, CDR2 SVGAGI. The CDR3 sequence is 14 residues long. J lost 8 bases, V lost 7 bases, and 10 bases had no gene match. CDR3 protein: CASTLDRGLGGYTF. The CDR3 nucleotides are TGTGCCAGCACCCTTGACAGGGGGCTGGGGGGCTACACCTTC.

The count of this clone is one. CDR3 nucleotide sequence: TGTGCCAGCAGCTTTACCGCCGGGACAGGGGTTGAAGCTTTCTTT. Translation gives CASSFTAGTGVEAFF. The chain couples TRBV7-2 to TRBJ1-1; the match to TRBD1 covers 10 bases. CDR3 size: 15 residues. CDR1 is SGHTA and CDR2 is FQGNSA in the germline V gene. V shed 3 bases, J shed 7 bases, and the junction held 8 bases outside the gene matches.

This sequence joins TRBV18 and TRBJ2-7; D is unresolved. The CDR3 runs 14 residues. In germline, CDR1 is KGHSH, CDR2 LQKENI. The V end lost 2 bases, the J end lost 6 bases, and 14 bases lay between the germline ends. CDR3: CASSPGQPFPEQYF. The CDR3 bases are TGTGCCAGCTCACCAGGCCAGCCCTTTCCCGAGCAGTACTTC.

The rearrangement joins TRBV28 to TRBJ2-1; 7 nucleotides match TRBD2. V shed 4 bases and J 4 bases; nucleotides not matched to a gene: 7. From germline, CDR1 is MDHEN and CDR2 SYDVKM. This CDR3 contains 15 residues. CDR3 amino acids: CASSSPRDYYNEQFF. In DNA form, the CDR3 reads TGTGCCAGCAGTTCCCCCCGGGACTATTACAATGAGCAGTTCTTC.

This chain joins TRBV9 and TRBJ2-2, with D possibly being TRBD1 (5 bases). The germline V gene has CDR1 SGDLS and CDR2 YYNGEE. V lost 4 bases, J lost 5 bases, and 15 bases lay in between. The CDR3 length is 15 residues. The CDR3 spells CASSLPRAGTGELFF. The DNA of the CDR3 is TGTGCCAGCAGCCTCCCCAGGGCAGGAACCGGGGAGCTGTTTTTT.

This clone was detected only once. This chain connects TRBV7-6 to TRBJ1-1, with TRBD1 matching 11 bases. The germline gives CDR1 SGHVS, CDR2 FNYEAQ. This CDR3 region has 15 residues. With 5 bases clipped from V and 1 base from J, the junction kept 3 bases outside the gene matches. CDR3: CASSPGTGGNTEAFF. CDR3 DNA: TGTGCCAGCAGCCCCGGGACAGGGGGGAACACTGAAGCTTTCTTT. The variable domain in full, with the rest retrieved from reference TRBV7-6 and TRBJ1-1, is GAGVSQSPRYKVTKRGQDVALRCDPISGHVSLYWYRQALGQGPEFLTYFNYEAQQDKSGLPNDRFSAERPEGSISTLTIQRTEQRDSAMYRCASSPGTGGNTEAFFGQGTRLTVV.

This chain links TRBV27 with TRBJ2-7; 7 bases align to TRBD1. Germline CDR1 and CDR2: MNHEY and SMNVEV (reference sequence). The CDR3 spans 14 residues. J gave up 2 bases and V 5 bases, and 6 bases lay outside the gene matches. CDR3 residues: CASSARQGPYEQYF. In DNA, the CDR3 is TGTGCCAGCAGTGCCAGACAGGGACCCTACGAGCAGTACTTC.

The chain is built from TRBV7-6 and TRBJ2-5; D might be TRBD2 (6 bases). V lost 6 bases to trimming and J lost 1 base, with 15 bases between them. Germline V lookup: CDR1 SGHVS, CDR2 FNYEAQ. The CDR3 is 15 amino acids. CDR3 in amino acids: CASSTHSGFQETQYF. The DNA of the CDR3 is TGTGCCAGCAGTACCCACAGCGGGTTCCAAGAGACCCAGTACTTC.

About this clone itself: Other nucleotide sequences from this sample produce the same CDR3. The chain has TRBV9 and TRBJ1-2; the D gene is possibly TRBD1 (5 bases). Germline V gene sequence: CDR1 SGDLS, CDR2 YYNGEE. This CDR3 has 12 amino acids. Trimming shortened V by 0 bases and J by 5 bases, and 5 bases separated the two germline ends. CDR3 residues: CASSVAGYGYTF. In DNA form, the CDR3 reads TGTGCCAGCAGCGTAGCAGGGTATGGCTACACCTTC.

This clone was recorded once. The chain employs TRBV9 and TRBJ2-5; TRBD1 aligns across 11 bases. Looked up from germline, CDR1 is SGDLS and CDR2 is YYNGEE. J was trimmed by 5 bases and V by 3 bases; bases with no gene match: 9. CDR3 size: 16 residues. CDR3 nucleotides: TGTGCCAGCAGCGCGCCGGGACAGGGGGTTAGGGAGACCCAGTACTTC. It translates to CASSAPGQGVRETQYF.

The chain is built from TRBV28 and TRBJ1-5; D remains unclear. Looked up from germline, CDR1 is MDHEN and CDR2 is SYDVKM. CDR3 size: 16 residues. V lost 6 bases, J lost 4 bases, and 19 bases lay in between. CDR3 sequence reads: CASRLFSGYGNQPQHF. CDR3 DNA: TGTGCCAGCAGGCTGTTTTCGGGTTATGGGAATCAGCCCCAGCATTTT.

J is TRBJ2-7 and V is TRBV6-5; D is possibly TRBD2 (5 bases). The ends were cut back, 8 bases at V and 3 bases at J, with 8 bases in the middle. The germline CDR1 and CDR2 sequences are MNHEY and SVGAGI. The CDR3 extends over 11 amino acids. The chain's CDR3 is CASRLNYEQYF. In DNA, the CDR3 is TGTGCCAGCCGACTAAACTACGAGCAGTACTTC.